One and the same sample provided the 27 T cell receptor beta chains below, sequenced in a study of lymphopenia after photon versus proton radiotherapy. Sequenced by immunoSEQ multiplex PCR; TCRdb stores in-frame clones only, minus some. The table includes some 41,000 clones, approximately 86% detected once. Sequencing was performed on peripheral blood, taken from a patient treated with proton-based radiotherapy. Every receptor here comes from a woman in her 70s with pancreatic cancer. Some clones in this sample may be carry-over from other donors' samples.

The chain combines TRBV4-1 with TRBJ1-3; D uncertain. Trimming removed 8 bases at V and 0 bases at J, with 14 bases between. CDR3 length equals 15 residues. CDR1 and CDR2 (germline): MGHRA, YSYEKL. The CDR3 protein is CASSQTRASGNTIYF. For the CDR3, the DNA is TGCGCCAGCTCTCAAACTCGGGCCTCTGGAAACACCATATATTTT.

The chain recombines TRBV5-1 with TRBJ2-7; D remains unclear. The germline V gene has CDR1 SGHRS and CDR2 YFSETQ. The germline V and J ends were trimmed by 0 bases and 2 bases, with 9 bases remaining between them. The CDR3 is 14 residues long. CDR3 sequence: CASSLGGPPYEQYF. DNA of the CDR3: TGCGCCAGCAGCTTGGGTGGGCCCCCCTACGAGCAGTACTTC.

The CDR3 DNA sequence: TGTGCCAGCAGCTTGGCCCTAGCGGGGGCCTCCTACAATGAGCAGTTCTTC. Its translation: CASSLALAGASYNEQFF. The rearrangement joins TRBV5-5 to TRBJ2-1; TRBD2 matches 10 bases. This CDR3 is 17 amino acids long. V trimming: 0 bases; J trimming: 0 bases; junction bases outside the gene matches: 3. Germline lookup yields CDR1 SGHKS and CDR2 YYEKEE (reference sequence). The full variable domain, with the rest looked up from reference TRBV5-5 and TRBJ2-1, is DAGVTQSPTHLIKTRGQQVTLRCSPISGHKSVSWYQQVLGQGPQFIFQYYEKEERGRGNFPDRFSARQFPNYSSELNVNALLLGDSALYLCASSLALAGASYNEQFFGPGTRLTVL.

The V and J genes are TRBV28 and TRBJ2-1; D gene uncertain. Trimming pared 8 bases from V and 8 bases from J, leaving 10 bases between. The germline V gene encodes CDR1 MDHEN and CDR2 SYDVKM. This CDR3 has 11 amino acids. The CDR3 DNA is TGTGCCAGCCAAACGACGTATGAGCAGTTCTTC. This sequence encodes CASQTTYEQFF. The full variable domain, in which reference TRBV28 and TRBJ2-1 provide the parts outside the CDR3, is DVKVTQSSRYLVKRTGEKVFLECVQDMDHENMFWYRQDPGLGLRLIYFSYDVKMKEKGDIPEGYSVSREKKERFSLILESASTNQTSMYLCASQTTYEQFFGPGTRLTVL.

The chain employs TRBV18 and TRBJ2-3; 7 nucleotides line up with TRBD1. Per germline, CDR1 KGHSH and CDR2 LQKENI. This CDR3 comprises 14 residues. V shed 0 bases and J 6 bases; nucleotides not matched to a gene: 3. The CDR3 DNA is TGTGCCAGCTCACCACCCCAGGGGGTGGATACGCAGTATTTT. Translation gives CASSPPQGVDTQYF.

The chain links TRBV10-3 to TRBJ1-5; D is undetermined. Germline V lookup: CDR1 ENHRY, CDR2 SYGVKD. Trimming cost V 0 bases and J 4 bases, with 4 bases left between them. The length of the CDR3 is 13 residues. As DNA, the CDR3 is TGTGCCATCAGTGAGTCGGAAAATCAGCCCCAGCATTTT. Translating it yields CAISESENQPQHF.

Only a few counts were recorded for this clone. The chain recombines TRBV2 with TRBJ2-6, with 9 positions matching TRBD1. Unmatched junction bases numbered 12, after V lost 5 bases and J lost 1 base. The CDR3 has 19 amino acids. Germline CDR1 and CDR2: SNHLY and FYNNEI. CDR3: CASSYIPGQGLSGANVLTF. The CDR3, as DNA: TGTGCCAGCAGTTACATTCCGGGACAGGGACTATCTGGGGCCAACGTCCTGACTTTC.

The chain recombines TRBV19 with TRBJ1-1; 8 bases are shared with TRBD1. This CDR3 has 13 amino acids. Germline CDR1 is LNHDA and CDR2 is SQIVND (reference sequence). J gave up 4 bases and V 8 bases, and 6 bases lay outside the gene matches. The chain's CDR3 is CASATGGLTEAFF. As DNA, the CDR3 is TGTGCCAGTGCTACAGGGGGGCTCACTGAAGCTTTCTTT.

This rearrangement joins TRBV9 to TRBJ2-6; D gene unclear. CDR1 is SGDLS, CDR2 YYNGEE, per germline. The CDR3 contains 14 residues. With 3 bases removed from V and 2 bases from J, the gap between germline ends came to 6 bases. The CDR3 is CASSAPPGANVLTF. In DNA form, the CDR3 reads TGTGCCAGCAGCGCGCCTCCTGGGGCCAACGTCCTGACTTTC.

This clone is a singleton in its sample. V gene TRBV7-9 combines with J gene TRBJ2-5; TRBD1 aligns across 10 bases. CDR1 and CDR2 (germline): SEHNR, FQNEAQ (reference sequence). J lost 5 bases, V lost 5 bases, and 14 bases had no gene match. The CDR3 has 17 residues. CDR3 in DNA: TGTGCCAGCAGCCCCCGGGGGGACAGGGGAACGGGGGAGACCCAGTACTTC. Amino acids: CASSPRGDRGTGETQYF.

This chain links TRBV11-2 with TRBJ2-1; 7 bases match TRBD2. The CDR3 runs to 14 residues. Germline V CDR1 and CDR2: SGHAT, FQNNGV. V trimming: 1 base; J trimming: 6 bases; junction bases outside the gene matches: 3. The CDR3 bases are TGTGCCAGCAGCTTAGGGGAGGGATCCAATGAGCAGTTCTTC. This codes for CASSLGEGSNEQFF.

The CDR3 sequence: CASSQDIGNTIYF. CDR3 in DNA: TGCGCCAGCAGCCAAGATATCGGAAACACCATATATTTT. The V call is TRBV4-3, the J call TRBJ1-3; D gene uncertain. The V and J ends lost 0 bases and 4 bases respectively, with 4 bases between them. Looked up from germline, CDR1 is LGHNA and CDR2 is YSLEER. The CDR3 spans 13 residues.

The rearrangement links TRBV29-1 to TRBJ1-1, with TRBD1 identical over 7 bases. V lost 2 bases, J lost 6 bases, and 9 bases stayed unmatched. There are 14 residues in the CDR3. Germline-derived CDR1 and CDR2 are SQVTM and ANQGSEA. CDR3 amino acids: CSVERGQGVAEAFF. CDR3 DNA: TGCAGCGTTGAAAGGGGGCAAGGTGTGGCTGAAGCTTTCTTT.

The J gene is TRBJ2-7, the V gene TRBV6-6; 10 nucleotides agree with TRBD1. Trimming took 7 bases from V and 2 from J; bases not matched to a gene: 5. The CDR3 runs 14 residues. CDR1 MNHNY and CDR2 SVGAGI come from the germline V gene (reference sequence). The CDR3 is CASTLGQGAYEQYF. Here the CDR3 DNA reads TGTGCCAGCACCCTAGGACAGGGGGCCTACGAGCAGTACTTC.

The V and J genes are TRBV28 and TRBJ2-7; 8 nucleotides match TRBD1. With 6 bases clipped from V and 4 bases from J, the junction kept 5 bases outside the gene matches. Germline lookup yields CDR1 MDHEN and CDR2 SYDVKM. The CDR3 spans 13 residues. CDR3 sequence (DNA): TGTGCCAGCAGCGGACAGGGTGGGTACGAGCAGTACTTC. This codes for CASSGQGGYEQYF.

The chain joins TRBV7-9 to TRBJ2-7; TRBD2 is a possible D gene (6 bases). The length of the CDR3 is 14 residues. Germline loops: CDR1 SEHNR, CDR2 FQNEAQ (reference sequence). V was cut by 2 bases and J by 6 bases, with 14 bases left in between. The CDR3 protein is CASSLRPPGGEQYF. The CDR3 DNA reads as TGTGCCAGCAGCTTACGGCCCCCCGGGGGCGAGCAGTACTTC.

The V and J genes are TRBV19 and TRBJ1-1; tentatively, D is TRBD1 (6 bases). The germline V gene has CDR1 LNHDA and CDR2 SQIVND (reference sequence). The CDR3 is 13 amino acids. The germline V and J ends were trimmed by 5 bases and 1 base, with 8 bases remaining between them. CDR3 region: CASSGGQNTEAFF. In DNA, the CDR3 is TGTGCCAGTAGTGGGGGCCAGAACACTGAAGCTTTCTTT.

The chain uses TRBV7-2 and TRBJ2-1, with D perhaps TRBD1 (5 bases). V gave up 6 bases and J gave up 8 bases, with 8 bases separating them. CDR3 length equals 11 residues. Per germline, CDR1 SGHTA and CDR2 FQGNSA. Written as DNA, the CDR3 is TGTGCCAGCAGATCCAGGGATGAGCAGTTCTTC. It encodes CASRSRDEQFF.

V gene TRBV9 combines with J gene TRBJ2-6, with D perhaps TRBD1 (5 bases). Germline V gene lookup returns CDR1 SGDLS and CDR2 YYNGEE. This CDR3 region has 17 residues. Deletions cut 0 bases from V and 2 bases from J, with 12 bases between. CDR3 DNA: TGTGCCAGCAGCGTAGTACAGGCATCGGCTGGGGCCAACGTCCTGACTTTC. This encodes CASSVVQASAGANVLTF.

This rearrangement joins TRBV13 to TRBJ1-6, with 8 bases lining up with TRBD1. V shed 1 base, J shed 7 bases, and the junction held 6 bases outside the gene matches. Germline CDR1 and CDR2: PRHDT and FYEKMQ (reference sequence). The CDR3 totals 16 residues. The CDR3 is CASSLDGQGNNSPLHF. As DNA, the CDR3 is TGTGCCAGCAGCTTAGACGGACAGGGAAACAATTCACCCCTCCACTTT.

V gene TRBV9 combines with J gene TRBJ1-1, with TRBD1 identical over 7 bases. The V gene end was trimmed by 3 bases and the J gene end by 4 bases; junction bases not matched to a gene: 9. This CDR3 is built from 15 residues. Looked up from germline, CDR1 is SGDLS and CDR2 is YYNGEE. CDR3 nucleotides: TGTGCCAGCAGCGCTATTACAGGGGTTGGCACTGAAGCTTTCTTT. Encoded protein: CASSAITGVGTEAFF.

This sequence joins TRBV28 and TRBJ1-1, with D tentatively TRBD1 (5 bases). Per germline, CDR1 MDHEN and CDR2 SYDVKM. V was cut by 6 bases and J by 1 base, with 15 bases left in between. The CDR3 length is 15 residues. DNA of the CDR3: TGTGCCAGCAGCCTTATGGGGGGAGGGAACACTGAAGCTTTCTTT. As protein: CASSLMGGGNTEAFF.

This sequence joins TRBV5-1 and TRBJ1-6; D is undetermined. Trimming stripped 5 bases from V and 7 bases from J, with 16 bases between. CDR1 and CDR2 from the germline V gene are SGHRS and YFSETQ. The CDR3 consists of 15 residues. CDR3 sequence (DNA): TGCGCCAGCAGATTAGATCCCTTGGGGAATTCACCCCTCCACTTT. It codes for CASRLDPLGNSPLHF.

This chain joins TRBV10-2 and TRBJ2-7, with TRBD2 matching over 8 bases. The CDR3 extends over 13 amino acids. V shed 6 bases, J shed 6 bases, and the junction held 7 bases outside the gene matches. Germline V gene data show CDR1 as WSHSY and CDR2 as SAAADI. DNA of the CDR3: TGCGCCAGCAGAGAGACTAGCGCCCTCGAGCAGTACTTC. Translated: CASRETSALEQYF.

Comment on this clone: Other DNA sequences in this sample translate to the same CDR3. The rearrangement uses TRBV5-1 and TRBJ2-2; tentative D call: TRBD1 (6 bases). Trimming removed 9 bases from V and 1 base from J, with 10 bases in between. The V gene's germline CDR1 is SGHRS and CDR2 YFSETQ. This CDR3 has 13 amino acids. CDR3 loop: CATPDRNTGELFF. DNA for the CDR3: TGCGCCACCCCGGACAGGAACACCGGGGAGCTGTTTTTT. The variable domain in full, with the rest retrieved from reference TRBV5-1 and TRBJ2-2, is KAGVTQTPRYLIKTRGQQVTLSCSPISGHRSVSWYQQTPGQGLQFLFEYFSETQRNKGNFPGRFSGRQFSNSRSEMNVSTLELGDSALYLCATPDRNTGELFFGEGSRLTVL.

The rearrangement links TRBV5-1 to TRBJ2-7, with D perhaps being TRBD1 or TRBD2 (5 bases each). V lost 7 bases to trimming and J lost 5 bases, with 22 bases between them. Germline lookup yields CDR1 SGHRS and CDR2 YFSETQ. The CDR3 totals 15 residues. In DNA, the CDR3 is TGCGCCAGCCACCAAGTCCCGGGGCTTGCAAACGAGCAGTACTTC. Translation: CASHQVPGLANEQYF.

This chain connects TRBV19 to TRBJ2-1; possible D gene TRBD1, 5 bases. Germline CDR1 and CDR2: LNHDA and SQIVND (reference sequence). This CDR3 has 12 amino acids. V lost 7 bases to trimming and J lost 3 bases, with 7 bases between them. CDR3 loop: CASTQGYNEQFF. Here the CDR3 DNA reads TGTGCCAGTACTCAGGGCTACAATGAGCAGTTCTTC.